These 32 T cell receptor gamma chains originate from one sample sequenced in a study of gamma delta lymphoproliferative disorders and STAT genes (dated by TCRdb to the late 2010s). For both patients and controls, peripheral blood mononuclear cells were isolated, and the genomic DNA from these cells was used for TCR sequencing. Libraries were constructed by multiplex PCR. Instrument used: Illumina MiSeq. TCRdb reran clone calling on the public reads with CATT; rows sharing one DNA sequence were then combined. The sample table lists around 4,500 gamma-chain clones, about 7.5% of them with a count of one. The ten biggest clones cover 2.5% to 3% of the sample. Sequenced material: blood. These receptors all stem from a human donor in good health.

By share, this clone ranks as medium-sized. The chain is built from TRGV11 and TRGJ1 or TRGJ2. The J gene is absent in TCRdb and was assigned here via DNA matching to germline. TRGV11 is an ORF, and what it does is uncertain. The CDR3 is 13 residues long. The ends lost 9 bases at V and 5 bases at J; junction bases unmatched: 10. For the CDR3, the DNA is TGTGCCTGCTGGCCCTTAAAACATTATAAGAAACTCTTT. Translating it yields CACWPLKHYKKLF.

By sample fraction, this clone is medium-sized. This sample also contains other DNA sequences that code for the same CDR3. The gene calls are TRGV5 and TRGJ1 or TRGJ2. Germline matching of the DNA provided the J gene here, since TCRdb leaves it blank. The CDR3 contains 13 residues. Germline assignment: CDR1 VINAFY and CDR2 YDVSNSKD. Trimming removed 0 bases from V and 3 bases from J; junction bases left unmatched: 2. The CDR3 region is CATWDRRYYKKLF. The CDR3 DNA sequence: TGTGCCACCTGGGACAGGCGTTATTATAAGAAACTCTTT.

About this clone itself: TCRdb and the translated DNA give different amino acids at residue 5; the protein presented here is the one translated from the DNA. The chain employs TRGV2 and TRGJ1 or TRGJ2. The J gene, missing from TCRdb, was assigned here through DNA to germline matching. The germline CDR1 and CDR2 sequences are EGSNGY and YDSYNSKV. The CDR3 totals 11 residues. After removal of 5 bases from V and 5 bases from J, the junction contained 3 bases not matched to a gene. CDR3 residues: CATWADYKKLF. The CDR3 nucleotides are TGTGCCACCTGGGCGGATTATAAGAAACTCTTT.

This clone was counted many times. CDR3 sequence: CATWDRQSSDWIKTF. CDR3 nucleotides: TGTGCCACCTGGGACAGGCAAAGTAGTGATTGGATCAAGACGTTT. This chain connects TRGV3 to TRGJP2. TCRdb leaves out the J gene; it was filled in here by matching the DNA to germline. The CDR3 extends over 15 amino acids. V was clipped by 0 bases and J by 2 bases; unmatched bases: 3. Per germline, CDR1 VTNTFY and CDR2 YDVSTARD (reference sequence).

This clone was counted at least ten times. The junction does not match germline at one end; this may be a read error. This CDR3 reads CATSDHTGWFKIF. The CDR3 nucleotides read TGTGCCACCTCGGACCACACTGGTTGGTTCAAGATATTT. The V call is TRGV2, the J call TRGJP1. Here the J gene came from matching the DNA to germline, since TCRdb omits it. CDR1 and CDR2 from the germline V gene are EGSNGY and YDSYNSKV. The CDR3 extends over 13 amino acids.

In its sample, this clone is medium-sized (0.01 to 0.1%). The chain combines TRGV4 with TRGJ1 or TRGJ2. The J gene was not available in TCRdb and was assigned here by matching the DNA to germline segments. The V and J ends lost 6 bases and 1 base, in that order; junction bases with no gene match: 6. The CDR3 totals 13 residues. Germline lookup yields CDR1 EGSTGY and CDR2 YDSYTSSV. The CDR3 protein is CATWIPNYYKKLF. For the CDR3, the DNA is TGTGCCACCTGGATTCCTAATTATTATAAGAAACTCTTT.

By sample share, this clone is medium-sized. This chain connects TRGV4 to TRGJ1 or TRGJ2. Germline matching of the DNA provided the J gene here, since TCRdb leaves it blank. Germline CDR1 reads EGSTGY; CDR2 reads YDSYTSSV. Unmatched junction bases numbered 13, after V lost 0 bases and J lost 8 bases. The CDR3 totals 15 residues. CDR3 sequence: CATWDGPPWGDKKLF. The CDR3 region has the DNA TGTGCCACCTGGGATGGGCCCCCATGGGGTGATAAGAAACTCTTT.

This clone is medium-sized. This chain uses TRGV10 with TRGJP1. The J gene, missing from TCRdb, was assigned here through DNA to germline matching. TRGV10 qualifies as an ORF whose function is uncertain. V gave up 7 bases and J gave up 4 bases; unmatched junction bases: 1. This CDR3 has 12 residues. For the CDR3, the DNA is TGTGCTGCGTGGTACACTGGTTGGTTCAAGATATTT. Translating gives CAAWYTGWFKIF.

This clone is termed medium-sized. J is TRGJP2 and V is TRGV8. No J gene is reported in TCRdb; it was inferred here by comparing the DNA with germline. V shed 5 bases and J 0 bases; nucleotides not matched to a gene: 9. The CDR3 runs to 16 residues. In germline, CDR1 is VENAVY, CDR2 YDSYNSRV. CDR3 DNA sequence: TGTGCCACCTGGGCTAAGAGATATAGTAGTGATTGGATCAAGACGTTT. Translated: CATWAKRYSSDWIKTF.

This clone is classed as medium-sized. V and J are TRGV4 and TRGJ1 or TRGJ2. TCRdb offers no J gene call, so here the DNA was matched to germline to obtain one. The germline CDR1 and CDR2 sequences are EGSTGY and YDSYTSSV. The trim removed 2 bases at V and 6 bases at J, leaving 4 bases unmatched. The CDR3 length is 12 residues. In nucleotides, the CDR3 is TGTGCCACCTGGGATGTCCGTTATAAGAAACTCTTT. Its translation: CATWDVRYKKLF.

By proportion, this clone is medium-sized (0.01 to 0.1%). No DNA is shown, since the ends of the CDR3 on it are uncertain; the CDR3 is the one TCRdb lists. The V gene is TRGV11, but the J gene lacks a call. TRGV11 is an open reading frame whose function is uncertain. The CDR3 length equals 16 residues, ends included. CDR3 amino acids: CTTVPAGLEAYYKKLF.

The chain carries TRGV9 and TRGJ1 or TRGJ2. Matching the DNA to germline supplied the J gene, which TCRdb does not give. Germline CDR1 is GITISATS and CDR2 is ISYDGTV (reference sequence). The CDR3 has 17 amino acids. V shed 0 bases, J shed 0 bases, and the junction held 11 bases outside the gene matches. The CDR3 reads CALWEVRNFRNYYKKLF. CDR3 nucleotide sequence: TGTGCCTTGTGGGAGGTGCGGAATTTCCGGAATTATTATAAGAAACTCTTT.

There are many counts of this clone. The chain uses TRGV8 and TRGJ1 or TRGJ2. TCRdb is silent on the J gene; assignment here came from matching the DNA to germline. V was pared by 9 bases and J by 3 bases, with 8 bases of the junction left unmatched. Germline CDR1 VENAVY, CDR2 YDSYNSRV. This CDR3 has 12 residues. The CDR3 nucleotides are TGTGCCACCCCGGCGGGTTATTATAAGAAACTCTTT. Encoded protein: CATPAGYYKKLF.

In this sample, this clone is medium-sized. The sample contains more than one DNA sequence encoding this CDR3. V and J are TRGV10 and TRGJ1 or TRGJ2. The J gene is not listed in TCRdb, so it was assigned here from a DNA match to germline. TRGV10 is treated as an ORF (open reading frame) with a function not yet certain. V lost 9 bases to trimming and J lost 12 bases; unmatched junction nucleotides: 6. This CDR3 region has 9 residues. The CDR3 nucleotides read TGTGCTGCGTGCGCTGGGAAACTCTTT. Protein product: CAACAGKLF.

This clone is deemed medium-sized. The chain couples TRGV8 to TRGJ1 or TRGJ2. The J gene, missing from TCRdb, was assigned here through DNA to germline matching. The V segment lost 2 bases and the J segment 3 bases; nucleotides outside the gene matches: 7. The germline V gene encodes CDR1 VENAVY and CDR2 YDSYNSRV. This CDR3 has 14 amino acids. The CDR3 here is CATWDKGFYYKKLF. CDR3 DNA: TGTGCCACCTGGGATAAGGGGTTTTATTATAAGAAACTCTTT.

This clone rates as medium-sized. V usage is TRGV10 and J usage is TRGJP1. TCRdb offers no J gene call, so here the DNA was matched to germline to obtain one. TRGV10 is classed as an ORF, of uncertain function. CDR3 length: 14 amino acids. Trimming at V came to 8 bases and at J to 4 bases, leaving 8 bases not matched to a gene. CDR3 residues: CAAWDRSTGWFKIF. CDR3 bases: TGTGCTGCGTGGGATAGGAGCACTGGTTGGTTCAAGATATTT.

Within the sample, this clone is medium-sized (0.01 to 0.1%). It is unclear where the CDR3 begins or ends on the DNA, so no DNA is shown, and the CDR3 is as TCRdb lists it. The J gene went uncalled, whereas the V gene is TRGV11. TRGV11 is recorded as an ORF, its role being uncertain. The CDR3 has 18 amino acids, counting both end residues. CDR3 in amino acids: CTTVPAGLGISSDWIKTF.

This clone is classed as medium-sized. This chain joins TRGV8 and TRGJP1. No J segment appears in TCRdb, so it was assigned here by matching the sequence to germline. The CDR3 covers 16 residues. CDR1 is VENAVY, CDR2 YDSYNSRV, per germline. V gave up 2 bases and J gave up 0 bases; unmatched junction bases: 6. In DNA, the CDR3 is TGTGCCACCTGGGATAAACGGGATACCACTGGTTGGTTCAAGATATTT. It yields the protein CATWDKRDTTGWFKIF.

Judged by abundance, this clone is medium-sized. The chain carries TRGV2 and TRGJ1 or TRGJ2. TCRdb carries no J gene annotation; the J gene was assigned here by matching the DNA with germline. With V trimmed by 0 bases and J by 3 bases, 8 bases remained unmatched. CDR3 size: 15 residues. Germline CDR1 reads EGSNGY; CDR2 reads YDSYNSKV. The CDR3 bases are TGTGCCACCTGGGACGGGCACCCCTTTTATTATAAGAAACTCTTT. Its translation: CATWDGHPFYYKKLF.

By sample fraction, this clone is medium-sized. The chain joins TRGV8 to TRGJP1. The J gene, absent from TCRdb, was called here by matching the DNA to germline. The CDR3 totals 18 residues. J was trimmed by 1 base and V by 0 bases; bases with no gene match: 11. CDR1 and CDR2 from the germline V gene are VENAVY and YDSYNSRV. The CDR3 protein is CATWDRRGRSTTGWFKIF. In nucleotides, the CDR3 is TGTGCCACCTGGGATAGGCGAGGGCGAAGTACCACTGGTTGGTTCAAGATATTT.

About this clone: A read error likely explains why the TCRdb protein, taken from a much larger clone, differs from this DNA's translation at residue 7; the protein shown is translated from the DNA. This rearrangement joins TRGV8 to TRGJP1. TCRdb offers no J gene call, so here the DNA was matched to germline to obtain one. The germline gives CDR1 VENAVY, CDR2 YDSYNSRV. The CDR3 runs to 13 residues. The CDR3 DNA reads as TGTGCCACCTGGGATACCGCTGGTTGGTTCAAGATATTT. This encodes CATWDTAGWFKIF.

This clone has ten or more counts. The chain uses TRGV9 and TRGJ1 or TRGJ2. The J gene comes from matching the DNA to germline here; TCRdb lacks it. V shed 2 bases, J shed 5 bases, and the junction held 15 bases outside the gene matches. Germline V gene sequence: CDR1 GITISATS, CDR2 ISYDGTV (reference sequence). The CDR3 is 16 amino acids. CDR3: CALWEDQPRGDYKKLF. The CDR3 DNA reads TGTGCCTTGTGGGAGGACCAACCTCGAGGGGATTATAAGAAACTCTTT.

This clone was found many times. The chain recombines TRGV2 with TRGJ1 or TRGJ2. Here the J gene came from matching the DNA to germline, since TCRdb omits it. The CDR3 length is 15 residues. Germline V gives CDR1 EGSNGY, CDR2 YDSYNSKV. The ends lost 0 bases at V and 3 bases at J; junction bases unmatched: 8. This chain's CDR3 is CATWDGPGTYYKKLF. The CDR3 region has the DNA TGTGCCACCTGGGACGGGCCAGGGACTTATTATAAGAAACTCTTT.

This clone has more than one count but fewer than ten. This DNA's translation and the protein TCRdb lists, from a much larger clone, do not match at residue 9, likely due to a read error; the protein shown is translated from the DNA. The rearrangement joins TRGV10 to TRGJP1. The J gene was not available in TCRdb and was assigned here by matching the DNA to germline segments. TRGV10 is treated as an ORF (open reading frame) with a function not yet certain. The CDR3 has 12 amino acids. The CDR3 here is CAAWDCGWLKIF. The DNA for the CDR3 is TGTGCTGCGTGGGATTGTGGTTGGCTCAAGATATTT.

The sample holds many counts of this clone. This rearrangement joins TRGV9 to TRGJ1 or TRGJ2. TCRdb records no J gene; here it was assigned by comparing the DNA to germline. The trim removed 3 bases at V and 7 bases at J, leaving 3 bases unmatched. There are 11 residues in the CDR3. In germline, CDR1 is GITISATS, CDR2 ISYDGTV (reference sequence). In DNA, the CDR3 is TGTGCCTTGTGGGAGAAGTATAAGAAACTCTTT. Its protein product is CALWEKYKKLF.

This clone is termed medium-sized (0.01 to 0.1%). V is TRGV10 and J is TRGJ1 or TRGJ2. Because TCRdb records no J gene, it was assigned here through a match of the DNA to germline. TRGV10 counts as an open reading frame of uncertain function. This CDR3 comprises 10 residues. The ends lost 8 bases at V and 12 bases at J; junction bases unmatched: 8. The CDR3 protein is CAAWDLGKLF. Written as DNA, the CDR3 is TGTGCTGCGTGGGATTTGGGGAAACTCTTT.

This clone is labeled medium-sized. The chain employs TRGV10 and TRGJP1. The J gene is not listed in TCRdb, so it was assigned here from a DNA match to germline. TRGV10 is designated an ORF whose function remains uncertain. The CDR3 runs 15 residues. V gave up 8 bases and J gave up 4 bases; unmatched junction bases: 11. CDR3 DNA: TGTGCTGCGTGGGGAGCATATATCACTGGTTGGTTCAAGATATTT. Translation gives CAAWGAYITGWFKIF.

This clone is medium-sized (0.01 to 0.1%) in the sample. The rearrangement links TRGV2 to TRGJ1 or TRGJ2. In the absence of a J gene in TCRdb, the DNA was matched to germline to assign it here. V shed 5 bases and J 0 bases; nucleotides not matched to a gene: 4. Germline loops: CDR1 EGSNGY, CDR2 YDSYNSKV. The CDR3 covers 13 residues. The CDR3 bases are TGTGCCACCTGGGTCCCGAATTATTATAAGAAACTCTTT. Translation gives CATWVPNYYKKLF.

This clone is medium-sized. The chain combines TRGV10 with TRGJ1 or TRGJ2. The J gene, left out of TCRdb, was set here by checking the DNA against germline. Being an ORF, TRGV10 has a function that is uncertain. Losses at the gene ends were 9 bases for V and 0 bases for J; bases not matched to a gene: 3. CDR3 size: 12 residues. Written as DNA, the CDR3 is TGTGCTGCGTGTTTGAATTATTATAAGAAACTCTTT. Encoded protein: CAACLNYYKKLF.

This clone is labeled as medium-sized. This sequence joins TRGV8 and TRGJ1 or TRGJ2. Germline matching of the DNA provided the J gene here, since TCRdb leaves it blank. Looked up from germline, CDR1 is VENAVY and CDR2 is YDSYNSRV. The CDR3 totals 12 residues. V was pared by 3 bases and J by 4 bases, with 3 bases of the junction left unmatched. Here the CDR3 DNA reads TGTGCCACCTGGGATTGGTATTATAAGAAACTCTTT. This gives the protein CATWDWYYKKLF.

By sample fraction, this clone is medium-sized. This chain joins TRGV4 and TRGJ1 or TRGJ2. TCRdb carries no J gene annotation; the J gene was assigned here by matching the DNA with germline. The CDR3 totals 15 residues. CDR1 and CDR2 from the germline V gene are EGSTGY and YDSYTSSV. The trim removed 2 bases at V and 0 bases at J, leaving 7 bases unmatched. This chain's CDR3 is CATWDEPSNYYKKLF. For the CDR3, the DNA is TGTGCCACCTGGGATGAGCCCTCGAATTATTATAAGAAACTCTTT.

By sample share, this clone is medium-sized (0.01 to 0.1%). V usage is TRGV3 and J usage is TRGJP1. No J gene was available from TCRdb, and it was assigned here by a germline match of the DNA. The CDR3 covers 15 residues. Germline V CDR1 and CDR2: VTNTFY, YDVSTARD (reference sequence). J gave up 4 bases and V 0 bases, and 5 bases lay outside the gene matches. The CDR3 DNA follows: TGTGCCACCTGGGACAGGGGGGGCACTGGTTGGTTCAAGATATTT. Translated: CATWDRGGTGWFKIF.